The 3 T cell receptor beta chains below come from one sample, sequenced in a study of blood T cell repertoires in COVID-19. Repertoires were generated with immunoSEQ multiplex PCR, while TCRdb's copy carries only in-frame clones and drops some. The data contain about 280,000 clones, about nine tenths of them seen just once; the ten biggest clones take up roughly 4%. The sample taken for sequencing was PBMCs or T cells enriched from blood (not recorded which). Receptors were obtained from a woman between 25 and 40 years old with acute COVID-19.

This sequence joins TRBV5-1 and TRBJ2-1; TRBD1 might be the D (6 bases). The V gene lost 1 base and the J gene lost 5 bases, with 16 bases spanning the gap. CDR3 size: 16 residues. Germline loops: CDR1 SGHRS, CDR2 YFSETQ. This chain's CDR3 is CASSLIGGRPNNEQFF. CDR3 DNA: TGCGCCAGCAGCTTGATAGGGGGAAGACCAAACAATGAGCAGTTCTTC.

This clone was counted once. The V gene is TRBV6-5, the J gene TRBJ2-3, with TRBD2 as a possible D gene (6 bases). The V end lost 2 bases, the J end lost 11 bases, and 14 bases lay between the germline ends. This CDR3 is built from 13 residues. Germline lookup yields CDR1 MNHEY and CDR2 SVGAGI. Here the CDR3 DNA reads TGTGCCAGCAGTTACGCGGGGAACGGGGTGCAGTATTTT. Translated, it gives CASSYAGNGVQYF.

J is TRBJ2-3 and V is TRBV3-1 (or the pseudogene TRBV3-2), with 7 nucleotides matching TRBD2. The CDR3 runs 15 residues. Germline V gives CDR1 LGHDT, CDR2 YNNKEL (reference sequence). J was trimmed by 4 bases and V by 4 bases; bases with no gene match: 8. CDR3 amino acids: CASSPPGEGPDTQYF. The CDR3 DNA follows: TGTGCCAGCAGCCCCCCCGGGGAGGGCCCAGATACGCAGTATTTT.